The clone carrying this T cell receptor (beta chain) was counted between two and nine times. Its specificity is unknown. The entry originates in a study of identical twins. Unique molecular identifiers were in the cDNA, with template-switch universal primer binding. TCRdb reanalysed the 5' RACE reads using MiXCR and keeps one entry per CDR3 protein. This sample has 270,000 or so distinct CDR3 sequences; about 8% occur once, and the top ten carry approximately 3%. Study results and caveats: High-abundance cord blood beta clonotypes had fewer insertions; memory repertoires showed none.

Germline CDR1 and CDR2: SGHAT and FQNNGV. CDR3 length: 18 residues. Between the trimmed V and J ends, which lost 1 base and 3 bases, there was a span of 20 bases. The same data also contributed to another study, on yellow fever vaccine responses in identical twins. That source notes: Twins' T cell vaccine responses reportedly looked partly convergent, partly personalized.

Specimen: CD8+ T cells sorted from blood. The chain combines TRBV11-2 with TRBJ2-3, with TRBD1 as a possible D gene (6 bases). The receptor's source is a woman between 18 and 29 years old in good health. The chain's CDR3 is CASSLGGPGTTMTDTQYF. The CDR3 bases are TGTGCCAGCAGCTTAGGGGGCCCCGGGACAACCATGACAGATACGCAGTATTTT. Full variable domain (outside the CDR3, taken from reference TRBV11-2 and TRBJ2-3): EAGVAQSPRYKIIEKRQSVAFWCNPISGHATLYWYQQILGQGPKLLIQFQNNGVVDDSQLPKDRFSAERLKGVDSTLKIQPAKLEDSAVYLCASSLGGPGTTMTDTQYFGPGTRLTVL.